The next 9 T cell receptor beta chains were all read from a single sample in a study of CD8+ T cells in alopecia areata. Once RNA had been extracted, it was reverse transcribed into cDNA to act as the sequencing template. Generated by immunoSEQ multiplex PCR, the TCRdb table keeps only in-frame clones and is missing some. The sample yields more than 100,000 clones, just over 85% seen once. The treatment here: oral pan-JAK inhibitor, 5-10 mg twice daily. Here the sequenced sample was CD8+ T cells sorted from blood, taken at approximately week 30, from a patient treated with tofacitinib. Every receptor here comes from a human donor with alopecia areata.

This clone was observed a single time. The rearrangement joins TRBV2 to TRBJ1-4; TRBD1 aligns across 9 bases. The germline V gene has CDR1 SNHLY and CDR2 FYNNEI. Germline trimming cut 5 bases from V and 5 bases from J; bases unmatched to any gene: 9. The CDR3 totals 16 residues. In DNA, the CDR3 is TGTGCCAGCAGTACGGGACAGGGTGTCGTAAATGAAAAACTGTTTTTT. Its protein is CASSTGQGVVNEKLFF.

The chain is built from TRBV2 and TRBJ1-1; 10 bases align to TRBD1. V was pared by 9 bases and J by 4 bases, with 11 bases of the junction left unmatched. Germline-derived CDR1 and CDR2 are SNHLY and FYNNEI. CDR3 length: 15 residues. This chain's CDR3 is CARVDRGLSGTEAFF. The CDR3 region has the DNA TGTGCCAGAGTTGACAGGGGGCTGAGCGGCACTGAAGCTTTCTTT.

In its sample, this clone was seen a few times. The genes are TRBV7-9 and TRBJ2-3; no firm D call. V was shortened by 5 bases and J by 0 bases, with 6 bases between the two germline ends. Germline loops: CDR1 SEHNR, CDR2 FQNEAQ (reference sequence). The CDR3 is made up of 13 amino acids. The CDR3 spells CASSHHSTDTQYF. The CDR3 DNA reads TGTGCCAGCAGCCACCATAGCACAGATACGCAGTATTTT.

This clone was detected only once. This chain connects TRBV6-1 to TRBJ2-1, with TRBD2 matching 11 bases. This CDR3 is 15 amino acids long. From germline, CDR1 is MNHNS and CDR2 SASEGT. The V gene end was trimmed by 5 bases and the J gene end by 4 bases; junction bases not matched to a gene: 4. The CDR3 sequence is CASSSIAGGYNEQFF. For the CDR3, the DNA is TGTGCCAGCAGTTCAATAGCGGGAGGGTACAATGAGCAGTTCTTC.

V is TRBV6-6 and J is TRBJ2-1, with D hard to call. This CDR3 is 12 amino acids long. Germline-derived CDR1 and CDR2 are MNHNY and SVGAGI (reference sequence). Deletions cut 8 bases from V and 6 bases from J, with 11 bases between. In DNA form, the CDR3 reads TGTGCCAGCGTGAGTCTCCTCAATGAGCAGTTCTTC. Protein sequence: CASVSLLNEQFF.

This clone has just one count. V is TRBV7-7 and J is TRBJ2-2; D not resolved. Germline values: CDR1 SSHAT, CDR2 FNYEAQ (reference sequence). This CDR3 has 15 residues. Deletions cut 5 bases from V and 1 base from J, with 11 bases between. The CDR3 region has the DNA TGTGCCAGCAGCCTATCGGCGGAGAACACCGGGGAGCTGTTTTTT. As protein: CASSLSAENTGELFF. Complete variable domain (other parts from reference TRBV7-7 and TRBJ2-2): GAGVSQSPRYKVTKRGQDVTLRCDPISSHATLYWYQQALGQGPEFLTYFNYEAQPDKSGLPSDRFSAERPEGSISTLTIQRTEQRDSAMYRCASSLSAENTGELFFGEGSRLTVL.

This clone has only one observation. This sequence joins TRBV9 and TRBJ1-6; D may be TRBD1 (5 bases). V lost 0 bases, J lost 7 bases, and 17 bases lay in between. Germline V CDR1 and CDR2: SGDLS, YYNGEE. The length of the CDR3 is 17 residues. CDR3 DNA: TGTGCCAGCAGCGTAGGAAATGCCCTCGGGGCAAATTCACCCCTCCACTTT. Translated: CASSVGNALGANSPLHF.

The chain carries TRBV6-5 and TRBJ2-2; perhaps TRBD1 as D (5 bases). This CDR3 is 16 amino acids long. Germline V lookup: CDR1 MNHEY, CDR2 SVGAGI. V lost 2 bases, J lost 0 bases, and 10 bases lay in between. CDR3 residues: CASSYDSLANTGELFF. CDR3 nucleotides: TGTGCCAGCAGTTACGACAGCCTCGCGAACACCGGGGAGCTGTTTTTT.

The DNA of the CDR3 is TGTGCCAGCAGCGTAGCTCGCGGCAGCTACAATGAGCAGTTCTTC. This encodes CASSVARGSYNEQFF. The V and J genes are TRBV9 and TRBJ2-1; no firm D call. CDR1 SGDLS and CDR2 YYNGEE come from the germline V gene. The V end was cut by 0 bases, the J end by 3 bases, with 10 bases between. The CDR3 consists of 15 residues.